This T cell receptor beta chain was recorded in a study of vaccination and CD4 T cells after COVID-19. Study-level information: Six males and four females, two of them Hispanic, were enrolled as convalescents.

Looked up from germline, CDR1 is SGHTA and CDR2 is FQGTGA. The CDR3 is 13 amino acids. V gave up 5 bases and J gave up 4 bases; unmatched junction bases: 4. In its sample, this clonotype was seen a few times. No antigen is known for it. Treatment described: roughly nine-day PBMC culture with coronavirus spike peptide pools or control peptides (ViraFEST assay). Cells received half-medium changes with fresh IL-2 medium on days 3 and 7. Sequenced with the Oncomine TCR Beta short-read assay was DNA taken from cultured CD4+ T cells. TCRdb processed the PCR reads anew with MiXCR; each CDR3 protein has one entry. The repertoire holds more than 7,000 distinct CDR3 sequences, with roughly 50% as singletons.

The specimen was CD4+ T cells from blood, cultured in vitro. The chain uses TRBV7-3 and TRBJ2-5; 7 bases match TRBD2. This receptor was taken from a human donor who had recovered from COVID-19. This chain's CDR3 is CASSQTSVETQYF. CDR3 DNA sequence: TGTGCCAGCAGCCAAACTAGCGTAGAGACCCAGTACTTC.